The entry below describes one T cell receptor beta chain. This sample was included in a study of T cells in localized non-small cell lung cancer. V gave up 6 bases and J gave up 5 bases, with 14 bases separating them. The germline V gene has CDR1 SGHRS and CDR2 YFSETQ. The CDR3 has 13 amino acids. The table came from immunoSEQ multiplex PCR; TCRdb's copy has only in-frame clones and leaves some out. This table holds 30,000 to 35,000 clones, roughly 90% found once. The sequence derives from a woman aged 35-75 years with stage I lung adenocarcinoma. The J gene is TRBJ1-1, the V gene TRBV5-1; D is perhaps TRBD1 (5 bases). The starting material was peripheral blood, obtained before any cancer treatment. CDR3 in DNA: TGCGCCAGCATGCCTGCGGGGGGAACTGAAGCTTTCTTT. As protein: CASMPAGGTEAFF.